This T cell receptor beta chain was recorded in a study of identical twins (dated by TCRdb to the mid-2010s). For the study in its entirety: To test whether fetal clonotypes persist, this study deep-sequenced TCR alpha and beta repertoires from monozygotic twins, from unrelated adults of various ages, and from cord blood. To rule out contamination, replicate twin experiments were performed at different times with different library preparation protocols. Study-level results and caveats: Zero-insertion analyses could be partly confounded by invariant T cells such as MAIT and iNKT, although diverse VJ usage argued against such confounding for most clonotypes. Because the same donors could not be followed over many years, the conclusions relied on cross-sectional statistical analysis. Fewer insertions were carried by abundant cord blood beta clonotypes; a weaker similar trend was observed in young adult naive repertoires, while no such trend was observed in memory repertoires. Compared with coincidental sharing between unrelated individuals, out-of-frame TCR alpha sequences shared between twins showed an excess of sequences with low generation probability. Excess twin sharing in beta out-of-frame sequences was weaker because fewer shared sequences lowered the signal-to-noise ratio. In monozygotic twins, recombination models systematically underestimated out-of-frame TCR alpha sharing, but the models matched the sharing seen between unrelated individuals.

All donors were healthy Caucasians. The twin cohort comprised three pairs of female monozygotic twins, all aged about 18 to 29 years. The RNA used for TCR libraries was isolated from peripheral blood mononuclear cells. V is cut back by 6 bases and J by 6 bases, with 6 bases in the junction unmatched. The germline V gene supplies CDR1 KGHDR and CDR2 SFDVKD. Including cysteine and phenylalanine, the CDR3 has 15 amino acids. The DNA shown is the 45-base CDR3, in frame from base 1. Concerning this clonotype itself: Its cognate antigen has yet to be identified. No much larger clone is present one base from it, and per-base qualities are unavailable.

Library construction relied on 5' RACE. TCRdb records Illumina HiSeq 2000 as the sequencer. A universal primer binding site was introduced by template switching, and a unique molecular identifier was present in the final cDNA, enabling accurate counting of TCR cDNA molecules. First-strand cDNA for TCR alpha and beta chains was synthesized from specific primers in the conserved constant-segment region. To control for contamination, each cDNA library was double barcoded with a SMART-Mk sample barcode plus Illumina barcodes. TruSeq adapter sequences and Illumina sample barcodes were added in two successive PCR steps. The Illumina HiSeq platform was used with custom primers to sequence TCR alpha and beta cDNA libraries. In the authors' own workflow: Unique molecular identifiers were extracted from raw reads with MiGEC, and CDR3 positions were determined with MiXCR. For each individual, recombination models were inferred using an EM algorithm with the repgenHMM and IGoR tools. The analysis of shared clonotypes was done with the tcR package in R, with sharing normalized by the product of cloneset sizes. To study raw recombination free of thymic and clonal selection effects, out-of-frame nonproductive sequences were analyzed. TCRdb trimmed the raw reads at Q25, called clones with MiXCR and kept productive beta chains. Rows are combined by CDR3 protein, so each entry shows the most common genes and DNA. The V and J calls reflect TCRdb's pipeline rather than the authors' work. This sample lists a few hundred thousand distinct CDR3 sequences; nearly 10% were detected once. The ten largest clones represent more than 2.5% of the sample.

A further study also used this sample, focusing on yellow fever vaccine responses in identical twins. The second study's authors report: The T cell response to vaccination in identical twins was reported by the authors to appear partly convergent and partly personalized. In identical twins, the study followed T cell clones that responded to the vaccine with precision.

Sample: PBMCs. The chain employs TRBV24-1 and TRBJ2-2, and TRBD1 aligns with 10 junction nucleotides. The clonotype comes from a woman aged 18-29 years in good health. The CDR3 protein: CATSHGTGVPGELFF. The DNA sequence follows: TGTGCCACCAGTCACGGGACAGGGGTCCCCGGGGAGCTGTTTTTT.